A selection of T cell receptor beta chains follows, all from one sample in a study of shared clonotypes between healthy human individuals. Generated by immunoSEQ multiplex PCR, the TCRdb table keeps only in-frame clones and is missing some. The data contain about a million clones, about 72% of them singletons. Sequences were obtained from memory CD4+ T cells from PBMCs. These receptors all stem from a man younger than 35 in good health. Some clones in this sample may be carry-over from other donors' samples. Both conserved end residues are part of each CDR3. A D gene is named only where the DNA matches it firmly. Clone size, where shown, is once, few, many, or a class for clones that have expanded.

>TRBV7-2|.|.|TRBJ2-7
TGTGCCAGCAGCTTAGTCGGGGCCTACGAGCAGTACTTC
CASSLVGAYEQYF
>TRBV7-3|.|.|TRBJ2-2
TGTGCCAGCAGCTTAGTTTTCGGTCCCGGGGAGCTGTTTTTT
CASSLVFGPGELFF
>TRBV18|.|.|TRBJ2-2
TGTGCCAGCTCACCACGACTAAACTCCGGGGAGCTGTTTTTT
CASSPRLNSGELFF
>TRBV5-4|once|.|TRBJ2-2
TGTGCCAGCAGCTTGGGGAACGCACTAGAAATAACCGGGGAGCTGTTTTTT
CASSLGNALEITGELFF
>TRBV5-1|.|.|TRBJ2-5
TGCGCCAGCAGCTCGCTTGGGGTTGGCGAGACCCAGTACTTC
CASSSLGVGETQYF
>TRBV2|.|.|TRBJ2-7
TGTGCCAGCACCGCGAGGCAGGGGAGCTCCTACGAGCAGTACTTC
CASTARQGSSYEQYF
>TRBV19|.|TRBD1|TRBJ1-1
TGTGCCAGTAGGGACAGGGGGCGGCTTGAAGCTTTCTTT
CASRDRGRLEAFF
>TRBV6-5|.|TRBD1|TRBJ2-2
TGTGCCAGCAACCCGGGACAGGGTCACACCGGGGAGCTGTTTTTT
CASNPGQGHTGELFF
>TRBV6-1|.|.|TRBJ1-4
TGTGCCAGCCGCGCGACACGGAATGAAAAACTGTTTTTT
CASRATRNEKLFF
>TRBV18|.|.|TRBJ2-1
TGTGCCAGCTCACCAACGCCGGACGGTGAGCAGTTCTTC
CASSPTPDGEQFF
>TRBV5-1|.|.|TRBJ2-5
TGCGCCAGCAGACACACAGATGGGGGCGAGACCCAGTACTTC
CASRHTDGGETQYF
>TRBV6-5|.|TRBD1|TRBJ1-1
TGTGCCAGCCTTAGGACAGGACAGGCTGAAGCTTTCTTT
CASLRTGQAEAFF
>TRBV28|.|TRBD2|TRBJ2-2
TGTGCCAGCAGTTCCCCCCCCACTAGCGCAACACCGGCGGAGCTGTTTTTT
CASSSPPTSATPAELFF